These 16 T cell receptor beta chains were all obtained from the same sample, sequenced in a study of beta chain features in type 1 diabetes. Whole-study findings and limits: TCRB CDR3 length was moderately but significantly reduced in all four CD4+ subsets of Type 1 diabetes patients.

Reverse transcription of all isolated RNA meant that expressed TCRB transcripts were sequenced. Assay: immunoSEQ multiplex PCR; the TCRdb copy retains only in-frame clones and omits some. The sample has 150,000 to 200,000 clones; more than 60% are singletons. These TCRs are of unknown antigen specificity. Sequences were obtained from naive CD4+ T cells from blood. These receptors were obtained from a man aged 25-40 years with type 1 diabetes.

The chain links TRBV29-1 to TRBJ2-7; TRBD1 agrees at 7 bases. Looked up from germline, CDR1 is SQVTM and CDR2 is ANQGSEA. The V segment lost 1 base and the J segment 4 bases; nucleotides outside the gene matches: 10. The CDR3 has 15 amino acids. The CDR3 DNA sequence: TGCAGCGTTGAAGGGGCGAAAGGGGGCGGTTACGAGCAGTACTTC. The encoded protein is CSVEGAKGGGYEQYF.

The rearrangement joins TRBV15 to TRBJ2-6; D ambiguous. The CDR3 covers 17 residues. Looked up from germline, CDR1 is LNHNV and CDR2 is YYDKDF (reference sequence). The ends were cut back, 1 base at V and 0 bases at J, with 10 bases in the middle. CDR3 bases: TGTGCCACCAGCAGAGCCAATAAAGTCTCTGGGGCCAACGTCCTGACTTTC. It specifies CATSRANKVSGANVLTF.

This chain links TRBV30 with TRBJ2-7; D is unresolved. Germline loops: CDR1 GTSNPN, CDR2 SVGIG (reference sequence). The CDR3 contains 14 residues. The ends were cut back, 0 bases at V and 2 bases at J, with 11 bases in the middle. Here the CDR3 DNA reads TGTGCCTGGAGTGTCGTCGGGCAGGCCTACGAGCAGTACTTC. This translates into CAWSVVGQAYEQYF.

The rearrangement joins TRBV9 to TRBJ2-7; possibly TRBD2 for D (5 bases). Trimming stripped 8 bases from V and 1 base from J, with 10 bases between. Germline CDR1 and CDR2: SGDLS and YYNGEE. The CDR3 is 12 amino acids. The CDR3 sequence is CARREPSYEQYF. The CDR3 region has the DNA TGTGCCAGAAGGGAGCCGTCCTACGAGCAGTACTTC.

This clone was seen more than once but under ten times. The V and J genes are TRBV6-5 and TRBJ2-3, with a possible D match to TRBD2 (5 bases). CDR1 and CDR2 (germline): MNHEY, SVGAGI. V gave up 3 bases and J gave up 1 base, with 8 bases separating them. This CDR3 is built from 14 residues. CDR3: CASSYSEGTDTQYF. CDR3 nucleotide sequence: TGTGCCAGCAGTTATTCGGAGGGCACAGATACGCAGTATTTT.

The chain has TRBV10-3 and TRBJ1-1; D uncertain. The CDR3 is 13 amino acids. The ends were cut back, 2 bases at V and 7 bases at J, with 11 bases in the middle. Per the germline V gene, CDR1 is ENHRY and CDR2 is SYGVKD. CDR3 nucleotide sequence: TGTGCCATCAGTGAGGCCACGTCGGGTGAAGCTTTCTTT. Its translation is CAISEATSGEAFF.

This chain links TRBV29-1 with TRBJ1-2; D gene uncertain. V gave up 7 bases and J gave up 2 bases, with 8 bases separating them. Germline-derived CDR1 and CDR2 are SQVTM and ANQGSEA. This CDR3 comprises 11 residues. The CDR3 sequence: CSAAWNYGYTF. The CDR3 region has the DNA TGCAGCGCCGCGTGGAACTATGGCTACACCTTC.

Written as DNA, the CDR3 is TGTGCCAGTAACGAGGACAGGGCGAACACTGAAGCTTTCTTT. This gives the protein CASNEDRANTEAFF. V is TRBV19 and J is TRBJ1-1, with 8 bases lining up with TRBD1. Germline values: CDR1 LNHDA, CDR2 SQIVND (reference sequence). The CDR3 sequence is 14 residues long. Trimming removed 7 bases from V and 1 base from J; junction bases left unmatched: 5.

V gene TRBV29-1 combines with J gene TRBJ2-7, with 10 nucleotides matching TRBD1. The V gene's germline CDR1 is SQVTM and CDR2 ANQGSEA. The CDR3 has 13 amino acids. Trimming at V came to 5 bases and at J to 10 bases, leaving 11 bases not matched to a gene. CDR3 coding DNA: TGCAGCGTTCAGGGACAGGGGTCCGGGAGTCAGTACTTC. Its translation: CSVQGQGSGSQYF.

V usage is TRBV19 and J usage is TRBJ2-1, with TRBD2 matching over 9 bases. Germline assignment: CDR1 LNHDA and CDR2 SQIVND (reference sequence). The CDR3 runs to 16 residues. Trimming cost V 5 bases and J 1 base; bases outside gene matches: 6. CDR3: CASSARLAESYNEQFF. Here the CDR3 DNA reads TGTGCCAGTAGTGCTCGACTAGCGGAATCCTACAATGAGCAGTTCTTC.

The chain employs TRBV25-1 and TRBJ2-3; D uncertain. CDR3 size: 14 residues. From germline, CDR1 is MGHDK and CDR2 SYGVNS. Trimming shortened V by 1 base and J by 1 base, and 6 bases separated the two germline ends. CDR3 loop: CASSESWGTDTQYF. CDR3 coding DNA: TGTGCCAGCAGTGAATCTTGGGGCACAGATACGCAGTATTTT.

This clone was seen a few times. The chain's CDR3 is CAWSVGPGRGYTF. The CDR3, as DNA: TGTGCCTGGAGTGTCGGCCCGGGTCGTGGCTACACCTTC. The chain carries TRBV30 and TRBJ1-2; no clear D. The germline V gene has CDR1 GTSNPN and CDR2 SVGIG (reference sequence). V was shortened by 0 bases and J by 7 bases, with 12 bases between the two germline ends. The CDR3 is made up of 13 amino acids.

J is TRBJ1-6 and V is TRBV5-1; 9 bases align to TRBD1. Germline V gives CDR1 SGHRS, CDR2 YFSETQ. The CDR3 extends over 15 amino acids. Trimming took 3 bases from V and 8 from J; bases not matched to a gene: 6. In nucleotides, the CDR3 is TGCGCCAGCAGCTCGGTAACAGGGGGCCATTCACCCCTCCACTTT. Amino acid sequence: CASSSVTGGHSPLHF.

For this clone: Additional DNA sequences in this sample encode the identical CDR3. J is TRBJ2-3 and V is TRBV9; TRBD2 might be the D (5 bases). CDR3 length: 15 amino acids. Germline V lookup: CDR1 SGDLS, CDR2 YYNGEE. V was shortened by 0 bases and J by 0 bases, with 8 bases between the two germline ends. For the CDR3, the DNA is TGTGCCAGCAGCGTAGTGGGAGATAGCACAGATACGCAGTATTTT. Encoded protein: CASSVVGDSTDTQYF. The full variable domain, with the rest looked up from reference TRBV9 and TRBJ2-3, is DSGVTQTPKHLITATGQRVTLRCSPRSGDLSVYWYQQSLDQGLQFLIQYYNGEERAKGNILERFSAQQFPDLHSELNLSSLELGDSALYFCASSVVGDSTDTQYFGPGTRLTVL.

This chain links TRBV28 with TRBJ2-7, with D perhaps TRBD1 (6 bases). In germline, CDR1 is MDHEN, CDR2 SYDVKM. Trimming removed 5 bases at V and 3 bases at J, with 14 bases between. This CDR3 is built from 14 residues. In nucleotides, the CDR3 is TGTGCCAGCAGTCTCGAGGGGGTTGGCTACGAGCAGTACTTC. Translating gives CASSLEGVGYEQYF.

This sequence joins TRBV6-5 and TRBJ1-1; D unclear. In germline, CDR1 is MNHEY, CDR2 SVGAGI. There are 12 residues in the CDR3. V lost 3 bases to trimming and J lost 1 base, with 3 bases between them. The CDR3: CASSYKNTEAFF. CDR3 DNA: TGTGCCAGCAGTTATAAGAACACTGAAGCTTTCTTT.